The next 23 T cell receptor beta chains were all read from a single sample in a study of human T cells and chemical hapten exposure. Extraction of total RNA was performed on unfractionated whole blood. TCRdb reprocessed the 5' RACE reads with MiXCR, giving one entry per CDR3 protein. This sample carries some 150,000 distinct CDR3 sequences, over 3.5% of them seen once, and the ten largest clones take 1.3% to 1.5%. The receptors were gathered from a female donor in good health.

This clonotype appeared many times. The chain combines TRBV13 with TRBJ2-2; TRBD1 matches 8 bases. Looked up from germline, CDR1 is PRHDT and CDR2 is FYEKMQ (reference sequence). CDR3 size: 15 residues. V lost 0 bases to trimming and J lost 4 bases; unmatched junction nucleotides: 1. In nucleotides, the CDR3 is TGTGCCAGCAGCTTAGGACAGGGGGTCACCGGGGAGCTGTTTTTT. Its protein is CASSLGQGVTGELFF.

About this clonotype itself: Being one base from a much bigger clone, this may be a read error. CDR3 amino acids: CSVEDLYRWAFF. CDR3 DNA: TGCAGCGTTGAAGATCTTTATCGATGGGCTTTCTTT. The rearrangement joins TRBV29-1 to TRBJ1-1; D is undetermined. Deletions cut 0 bases from V and 11 bases from J, with 13 bases between. Germline V gives CDR1 SQVTM, CDR2 ANQGSEA. The CDR3 is 12 residues long.

This clonotype has only a few counts. This chain connects TRBV10-3 to TRBJ2-1; 7 bases fit TRBD2. Germline V gene lookup returns CDR1 ENHRY and CDR2 SYGVKD. The length of the CDR3 is 14 residues. V gave up 8 bases and J gave up 3 bases; unmatched junction bases: 7. The CDR3 loop is CAIRQAGDYNEQFF. The CDR3 bases are TGTGCCATCCGCCAGGCGGGGGACTACAATGAGCAGTTCTTC.

This clonotype was recorded at least ten times. The V and J genes are TRBV6-1 and TRBJ2-1; D is perhaps TRBD1 (5 bases). Trimming removed 5 bases at V and 9 bases at J, with 11 bases between. The CDR3 covers 12 residues. Germline V gene data show CDR1 as MNHNS and CDR2 as SASEGT. CDR3 region: CASSQTGFEQFF. The CDR3 DNA is TGTGCCAGCAGTCAAACAGGATTTGAGCAGTTCTTC.

This clonotype was seen ten or more times. The V gene is TRBV9, the J gene TRBJ2-2; perhaps TRBD2 as D (6 bases). Trimming cost V 6 bases and J 0 bases, with 12 bases left between them. The CDR3 spans 15 residues. Germline V gene lookup returns CDR1 SGDLS and CDR2 YYNGEE. CDR3 protein: CASKEGYTNTGELFF. The CDR3 DNA reads TGTGCCAGCAAGGAGGGGTACACGAACACCGGGGAGCTGTTTTTT.

V and J are TRBV7-9 and TRBJ1-2; D unclear. The CDR3 extends over 11 amino acids. Trimming stripped 1 base from V and 8 bases from J, with 5 bases between. Germline CDR1 reads SEHNR; CDR2 reads FQNEAQ (reference sequence). The CDR3 sequence is CASSLGPGYTF. The CDR3 DNA sequence: TGTGCCAGCAGCTTAGGACCAGGCTACACCTTC. The full variable domain, completed using reference TRBV7-9 and TRBJ1-2, is DTGVSQNPRHKITKRGQNVTFRCDPISEHNRLYWYRQTLGQGPEFLTYFQNEAQLEKSRLLSDRFSAERPKGSFSTLEIQRTEQGDSAMYLCASSLGPGYTFGSGTRLTVV.

The table lists this clonotype with many counts. The rearrangement joins TRBV28 to TRBJ2-4; D possibly corresponds to TRBD2 (6 bases). Germline V lookup: CDR1 MDHEN, CDR2 SYDVKM. V lost 3 bases to trimming and J lost 1 base, with 13 bases between them. The CDR3 loop spans 16 amino acids. CDR3 nucleotides: TGTGCCAGCAGTTTGGAGTATCGGGAGGCCAAAAACATTCAGTACTTC. Its protein product is CASSLEYREAKNIQYF.

This clonotype appeared many times. The chain carries TRBV10-3 and TRBJ2-3; D is unclear. Germline V gene data show CDR1 as ENHRY and CDR2 as SYGVKD. The CDR3 totals 16 residues. Between the trimmed V and J ends, which lost 6 bases and 4 bases, there was a span of 20 bases. In DNA, the CDR3 is TGTGCCATCAGCCTGAAGCGTGGCTCCGCCCCAGATACGCAGTATTTT. It encodes CAISLKRGSAPDTQYF.

This clonotype occurred many times. This rearrangement joins TRBV20-1 to TRBJ1-1; 9 bases agree with TRBD1. The length of the CDR3 is 13 residues. The V and J ends lost 4 bases and 4 bases, in that order; junction bases with no gene match: 4. Germline V gives CDR1 DFQATT, CDR2 SNEGSKA (reference sequence). CDR3: CSAKGQGGTEAFF. CDR3 in DNA: TGCAGTGCTAAGGGACAGGGTGGCACTGAAGCTTTCTTT.

This clonotype was detected many times. The chain links TRBV28 to TRBJ1-4; 7 bases are shared with TRBD1. Germline V gene sequence: CDR1 MDHEN, CDR2 SYDVKM. The CDR3 sequence is 14 residues long. V gave up 5 bases and J gave up 4 bases; unmatched junction bases: 4. The CDR3 loop is CASSGWDSNEKLFF. The CDR3 bases are TGTGCCAGCAGTGGATGGGACAGTAATGAAAAACTGTTTTTT. Full variable domain (remainder filled in from reference TRBV28 and TRBJ1-4): DVKVTQSSRYLVKRTGEKVFLECVQDMDHENMFWYRQDPGLGLRLIYFSYDVKMKEKGDIPEGYSVSREKKERFSLILESASTNQTSMYLCASSGWDSNEKLFFGSGTQLSVL.

About this clonotype itself: This could be a read error, since a much larger clone is one nucleotide away. The J gene is TRBJ1-1, the V gene TRBV12-5; D is perhaps TRBD1 (6 bases). V gave up 1 base and J gave up 11 bases, with 17 bases separating them. CDR1 is LGHNT, CDR2 FRNRAP, per germline. The CDR3 covers 14 residues. CDR3 protein: CASGLATGRDLAFF. The CDR3 DNA reads as TGTGCTAGTGGTTTGGCTACAGGGAGAGATTTGGCTTTCTTT. Looking up the rest from reference TRBV12-5 and TRBJ1-1 gives the full variable domain: DARVTQTPRHKVTEMGQEVTMRCQPILGHNTVFWYRQTMMQGLELLAYFRNRAPLDDSGMPKDRFSAEMPDATLATLKIQPSEPRDSAVYFCASGLATGRDLAFFGQGTRLTVV.

This clonotype has at least ten counts. The chain is built from TRBV7-8 and TRBJ2-7, with D uncertain. Per the germline V gene, CDR1 is SGHVS and CDR2 is FQNEAQ. This CDR3 comprises 14 residues. The V gene lost 5 bases and the J gene lost 2 bases, with 13 bases spanning the gap. The DNA for the CDR3 is TGTGCCAGCAGCCATGGATCTGGCCCCTACGAGCAGTACTTC. Translation gives CASSHGSGPYEQYF.

This clonotype was counted at least ten times. The CDR3 nucleotides are TGCAGTGCTCTCAGGGTTTACGAGCAGTACTTC. It yields the protein CSALRVYEQYF. This chain links TRBV20-1 with TRBJ2-7; a possible D gene is TRBD1 (5 bases). Germline assignment: CDR1 DFQATT and CDR2 SNEGSKA (reference sequence). Trimming shortened V by 5 bases and J by 4 bases, and 9 bases separated the two germline ends. This CDR3 is built from 11 residues.

This clonotype was recorded many times. The V call is TRBV3-1, the J call TRBJ2-1; TRBD1 agrees at 10 bases. The CDR3 covers 14 residues. From germline, CDR1 is LGHDT and CDR2 YNNKEL (reference sequence). V trimming: 1 base; J trimming: 9 bases; junction bases outside the gene matches: 3. The CDR3 region has the DNA TGTGCCAGCAGCCAAGGGACAGGGGGGGGTGAGCAGTTCTTC. Amino acids: CASSQGTGGGEQFF.

The table lists this clonotype with many counts. The V gene is TRBV6-6, the J gene TRBJ2-2; 11 bases map to TRBD1. Unmatched junction bases numbered 5, after V lost 4 bases and J lost 7 bases. Germline CDR1 is MNHNY and CDR2 is SVGAGI (reference sequence). The CDR3 covers 15 residues. DNA for the CDR3: TGTGCCAGCAGTTCGGACAGGGGGCGAGGCGGGGAGCTGTTTTTT. Encoded protein: CASSSDRGRGGELFF.

This clonotype was seen a few times. A single base separates this from a much larger clone, so it may be a read error. The chain recombines TRBV4-2 with TRBJ2-1; the match to TRBD2 covers 8 bases. The CDR3 spans 16 residues. CDR1 is LGHNA, CDR2 YNFKEQ, per germline. The trim removed 6 bases at V and 6 bases at J, leaving 13 bases unmatched. CDR3 sequence: CASRQRGAGAGNEQFF. In nucleotides, the CDR3 is TGTGCCAGCAGACAAAGAGGAGCGGGGGCGGGCAATGAGCAGTTCTTC.

The chain has TRBV20-1 and TRBJ2-3, with 7 bases lining up with TRBD1. The V gene's germline CDR1 is DFQATT and CDR2 SNEGSKA (reference sequence). The CDR3 loop spans 14 amino acids. With V trimmed by 5 bases and J by 2 bases, 7 bases remained unmatched. DNA of the CDR3: TGCAGTGCTCCGAGGACAGGACCCACAGATACGCAGTATTTT. Translated, it gives CSAPRTGPTDTQYF.

This clonotype was seen at least ten times. This chain links TRBV6-5 with TRBJ1-1; tentative D call: TRBD1 (6 bases). V dropped 4 bases and J dropped 5 bases, with 11 bases sitting between them. The CDR3 spans 13 residues. Germline CDR1 is MNHEY and CDR2 is SVGAGI. In DNA form, the CDR3 reads TGTGCCAGCAGTTGGGGCAGGGGTACTGAAGCTTTCTTT. Amino acids: CASSWGRGTEAFF.

This clonotype was seen repeatedly, ten times or more. V is TRBV14 and J is TRBJ2-1; D not resolved. V gave up 2 bases and J gave up 3 bases, with 14 bases separating them. This CDR3 is built from 16 residues. Germline V lookup: CDR1 SGHDN, CDR2 FVKESK. CDR3 loop: CASSQYNGAIYNEQFF. Written as DNA, the CDR3 is TGTGCCAGCAGCCAATACAACGGAGCGATCTACAATGAGCAGTTCTTC.

The sample holds a few counts of this clonotype. A much larger clone differs from this one at a single base, so this may be a read error. This rearrangement joins TRBV28 to TRBJ2-7; 8 positions match TRBD1. The CDR3 has 13 amino acids. Germline CDR1 reads MDHEN; CDR2 reads SYDVKM. V lost 4 bases, J lost 3 bases, and 2 bases stayed unmatched. The CDR3 loop reads CASSWGQVYEQYF. The CDR3 coding sequence is TGTGCCAGCAGTTGGGGACAGGTCTACGAGCAGTACTTC.

This clonotype was detected ten times or more. This chain joins TRBV20-1 and TRBJ1-6, with 7 bases that match TRBD1. J was trimmed by 7 bases and V by 2 bases; bases with no gene match: 8. The CDR3 runs 15 residues. CDR1 and CDR2 from the germline V gene are DFQATT and SNEGSKA (reference sequence). The CDR3 protein is CSARPPDRPNSPLHF. In DNA, the CDR3 is TGCAGTGCTAGACCTCCGGACAGGCCAAATTCACCCCTCCACTTT.

This clonotype was observed at least ten times. The CDR3 DNA is TGCAGTGCTAGCACATCGACAGCCCAGGGGAACACTGAAGCTTTCTTT. Amino acids: CSASTSTAQGNTEAFF. The chain employs TRBV20-1 and TRBJ1-1; tentative D call: TRBD1 (5 bases). The CDR3 runs to 16 residues. Trimming left V 3 bases short and J 1 base short, with 18 bases between. The germline gives CDR1 DFQATT, CDR2 SNEGSKA (reference sequence).

The chain uses TRBV7-2 and TRBJ1-2, with D unresolved. Looked up from germline, CDR1 is SGHTA and CDR2 is FQGNSA. The CDR3 has 15 amino acids. Trimming shortened V by 5 bases and J by 6 bases, and 19 bases separated the two germline ends. The CDR3 is CASSPSYGPLDGYTF. CDR3 nucleotide sequence: TGTGCCAGCAGCCCCAGTTATGGGCCGTTGGATGGCTACACCTTC. The full variable domain, its missing parts supplied by reference TRBV7-2 and TRBJ1-2, is GAGVSQSPSNKVTEKGKDVELRCDPISGHTALYWYRQSLGQGLEFLIYFQGNSAPDKSGLPSDRFSAERTGGSVSTLTIQRTQQEDSAVYLCASSPSYGPLDGYTFGSGTRLTVV.